This passage covers 9 T cell receptor beta chains from one sample sequenced in a study of blood T cell repertoires in COVID-19 (dated by TCRdb to the early 2020s). Receptors were amplified or captured by the immunoSEQ multiplex PCR assay. Sourced from immuneACCESS, this table was stored by TCRdb with only in-frame sequences that have V and J called. A share of the clones is absent; for the studies checked, an unresolved V gene accounts for under half, and the remainder has no known explanation. This sample has around 200,000 clones in its table, and 70% to 90% of those were observed once. The ten largest clones represent 4.5% to 5% of the sample. The sequenced sample consisted of peripheral blood. Every receptor here comes from a woman of 80 years or more with acute or convalescent COVID-19.

The J gene is TRBJ1-1, the V gene TRBV6-5, with D maybe TRBD1 (5 bases). Germline V gene data show CDR1 as MNHEY and CDR2 as SVGAGI. The CDR3 runs to 10 residues. V was trimmed by 8 bases and J by 8 bases, leaving 9 bases between them. CDR3 bases: TGTGCCAGCGGGAGGGGCGAAGCTTTCTTT. It encodes CASGRGEAFF.

The rearrangement uses TRBV7-2 and TRBJ1-2; D is perhaps TRBD1 (6 bases). The V and J ends lost 5 bases and 4 bases respectively, with 14 bases between them. Germline V lookup: CDR1 SGHTA, CDR2 FQGNSA. The CDR3 is 14 residues long. CDR3 in amino acids: CASSAQGQIYGYTF. As DNA, the CDR3 is TGTGCCAGCAGCGCCCAAGGACAGATCTATGGCTACACCTTC.

The table lists this clone with a few counts. The chain has TRBV5-1 and TRBJ1-6; 7 bases match TRBD1. Germline V gives CDR1 SGHRS, CDR2 YFSETQ. J was trimmed by 7 bases and V by 2 bases; bases with no gene match: 6. CDR3 length equals 15 residues. The CDR3 nucleotides read TGCGCCAGCAGCTTCGGAGGGGGCCAAAATTCACCCCTCCACTTT. As protein: CASSFGGGQNSPLHF.

The rearrangement uses TRBV9 and TRBJ1-6; D ambiguous. The CDR3 length is 11 residues. The ends were cut back, 2 bases at V and 12 bases at J, with 6 bases in the middle. Germline CDR1 SGDLS, CDR2 YYNGEE. CDR3 loop: CASSVSVPLHF. In nucleotides, the CDR3 is TGTGCCAGCAGCGTCAGTGTACCCCTCCACTTT.

This chain uses TRBV7-2 with TRBJ1-4; no clear D. Per the germline V gene, CDR1 is SGHTA and CDR2 is FQGNSA. The CDR3 has 16 residues. Between the trimmed V and J ends, which lost 2 bases and 7 bases, there was a span of 17 bases. DNA of the CDR3: TGTGCCAGCAGCTTACGGAGGTTGGCGCTGGGTGAAAAACTGTTTTTT. Protein product: CASSLRRLALGEKLFF.

The V and J genes are TRBV7-2 and TRBJ1-2, with 8 bases lining up with TRBD1. CDR1 SGHTA and CDR2 FQGNSA come from the germline V gene. Losses at the gene ends were 2 bases for V and 2 bases for J; bases not matched to a gene: 10. CDR3 length: 17 amino acids. In nucleotides, the CDR3 is TGTGCCAGCAGCTTACAGAGCCAGGGGGCATTGAACTATGGCTACACCTTC. Translating it yields CASSLQSQGALNYGYTF.

V is TRBV9 and J is TRBJ2-2; 7 bases align to TRBD1. J was trimmed by 6 bases and V by 0 bases; bases with no gene match: 8. The CDR3 has 16 residues. Germline CDR1 is SGDLS and CDR2 is YYNGEE. In DNA, the CDR3 is TGTGCCAGCAGCGTAGCCTCGGGACAGAGCTCCGGGGAGCTGTTTTTT. It yields the protein CASSVASGQSSGELFF.

The chain carries TRBV19 and TRBJ1-4; D call uncertain. Germline CDR1 is LNHDA and CDR2 is SQIVND (reference sequence). V lost 6 bases and J lost 6, with 20 bases in between. This CDR3 has 16 residues. CDR3 loop: CASSKSFVFLDEKLFF. Here the CDR3 DNA reads TGTGCCAGTAGCAAATCGTTCGTGTTTTTAGATGAAAAACTGTTTTTT.

This clone was observed a handful of times. The chain links TRBV2 to TRBJ1-3; TRBD1 aligns across 7 bases. Trimming took 8 bases from V and 2 from J; bases not matched to a gene: 9. This CDR3 region has 15 residues. Germline CDR1 is SNHLY and CDR2 is FYNNEI. CDR3 sequence reads: CASWRGQNAGNTIYF. CDR3 bases: TGTGCCAGCTGGAGGGGACAGAACGCTGGAAACACCATATATTTT.